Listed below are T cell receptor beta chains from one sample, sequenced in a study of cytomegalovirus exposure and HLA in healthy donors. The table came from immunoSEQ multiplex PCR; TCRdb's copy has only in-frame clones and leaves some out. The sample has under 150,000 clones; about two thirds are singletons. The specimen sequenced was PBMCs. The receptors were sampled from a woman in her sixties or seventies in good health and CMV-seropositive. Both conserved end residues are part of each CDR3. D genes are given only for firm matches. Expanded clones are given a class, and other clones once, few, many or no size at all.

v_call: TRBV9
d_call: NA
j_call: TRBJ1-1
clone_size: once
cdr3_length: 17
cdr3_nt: TGTGCCAGCAGCGTAGGGGAGGGTTTAGGATCGGACACTGAAGCTTTCTTT
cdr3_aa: CASSVGEGLGSDTEAFF

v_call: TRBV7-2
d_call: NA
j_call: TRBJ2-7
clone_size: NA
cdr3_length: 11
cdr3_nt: TGTGCCAGCAGCTCGGGGGAAGGTCGGTACTTC
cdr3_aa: CASSSGEGRYF

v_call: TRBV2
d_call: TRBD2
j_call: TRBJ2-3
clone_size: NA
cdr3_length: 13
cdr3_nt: TGTGCCGGCCGAGCGGGGGGTCCAGATACGCAGTATTTT
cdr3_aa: CAGRAGGPDTQYF

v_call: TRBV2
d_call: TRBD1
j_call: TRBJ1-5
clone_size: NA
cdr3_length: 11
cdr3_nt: TGTGCCAGCAGCCCAGACAGGGATCAGCATTTT
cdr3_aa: CASSPDRDQHF

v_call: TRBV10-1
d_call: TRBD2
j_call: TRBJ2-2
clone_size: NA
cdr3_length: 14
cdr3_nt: TGCGCCAGCAGTGAGTCGAGGGAGGGCGGGGAGCTGTTTTTT
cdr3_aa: CASSESREGGELFF

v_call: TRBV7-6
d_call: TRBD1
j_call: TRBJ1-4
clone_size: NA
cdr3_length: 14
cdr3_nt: TGTGCCAGCAGCTTACGACAGGGTTTTGAAAAACTGTTTTTT
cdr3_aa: CASSLRQGFEKLFF

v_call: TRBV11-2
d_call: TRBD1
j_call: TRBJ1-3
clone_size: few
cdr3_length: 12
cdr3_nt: TGTGCCAGTACAGGGGGCAGGAACACCATATATTTT
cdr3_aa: CASTGGRNTIYF

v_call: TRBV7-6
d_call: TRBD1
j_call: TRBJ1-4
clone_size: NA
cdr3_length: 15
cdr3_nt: TGTGCCAGCAGCCGGACAGGCCCAACTAATGAAAAACTGTTTTTT
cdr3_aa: CASSRTGPTNEKLFF

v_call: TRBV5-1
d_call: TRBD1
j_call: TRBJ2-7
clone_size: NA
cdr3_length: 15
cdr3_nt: TGCGCCAGCAGCTTGGAAGGGGGCTCCTTTAAAGAGCAGTACTTC
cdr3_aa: CASSLEGGSFKEQYF

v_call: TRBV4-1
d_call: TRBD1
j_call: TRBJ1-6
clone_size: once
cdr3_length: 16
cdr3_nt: TGCGCCAGCAGCCAAGCGACAGGGGGATTTAATTCACCCCTCCACTTT
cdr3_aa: CASSQATGGFNSPLHF

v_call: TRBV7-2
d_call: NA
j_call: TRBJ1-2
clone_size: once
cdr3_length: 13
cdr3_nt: TGTGCCAGCAGCTTGATGGGGGCCGGAGGCTACACCTTC
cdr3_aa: CASSLMGAGGYTF

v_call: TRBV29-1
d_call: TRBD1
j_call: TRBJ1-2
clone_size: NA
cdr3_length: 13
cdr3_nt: TGCAGCGATTACAGGGGCCCCTTCTATGGCTACACCTTC
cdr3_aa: CSDYRGPFYGYTF

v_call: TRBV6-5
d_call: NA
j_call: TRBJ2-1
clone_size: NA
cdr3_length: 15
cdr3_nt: TGTGCCAGCAGTTACTCGTTCACAGCTCCCAATGAGCAGTTCTTC
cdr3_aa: CASSYSFTAPNEQFF

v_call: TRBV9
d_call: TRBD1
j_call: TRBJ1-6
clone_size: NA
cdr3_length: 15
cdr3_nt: TGTGCCAGCGCCCTGGACAGGGTGGGGAATTCACCCCTCCACTTT
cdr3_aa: CASALDRVGNSPLHF

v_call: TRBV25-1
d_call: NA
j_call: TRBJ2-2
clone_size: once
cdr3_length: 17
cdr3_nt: TGTGCCAGCAGGCCCCCCCAAGGTAGCGGAAAGACCGGGGAGCTGTTTTTT
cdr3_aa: CASRPPQGSGKTGELFF

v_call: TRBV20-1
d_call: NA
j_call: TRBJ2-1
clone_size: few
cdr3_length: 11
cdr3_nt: TGCAGTGCTCGTGAGGCCGGTGGGCAGTTCTTC
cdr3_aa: CSAREAGGQFF

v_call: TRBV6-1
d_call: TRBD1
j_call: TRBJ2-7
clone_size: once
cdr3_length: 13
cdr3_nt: TGTGCCAGCAGATGGGACAGGGGTGGCGAGCAGTACTTC
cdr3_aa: CASRWDRGGEQYF

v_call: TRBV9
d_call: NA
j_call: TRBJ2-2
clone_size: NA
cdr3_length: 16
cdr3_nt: TGTGCCAGCAGCCCTTCCGGAGGGGGGGCCGGCGGGGAGCTGTTTTTT
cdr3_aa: CASSPSGGGAGGELFF

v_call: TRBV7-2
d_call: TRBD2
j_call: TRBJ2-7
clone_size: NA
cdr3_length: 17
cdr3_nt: TGTGCCAGCAGCCCCAACGGGTTGGGGCGGGGGGGCGTCGAGCAGTACTTC
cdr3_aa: CASSPNGLGRGGVEQYF

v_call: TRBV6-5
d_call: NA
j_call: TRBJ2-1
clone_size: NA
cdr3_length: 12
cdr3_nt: TGTGCCAGCACAGGGACCTACAATGAGCAGTTCTTC
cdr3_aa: CASTGTYNEQFF

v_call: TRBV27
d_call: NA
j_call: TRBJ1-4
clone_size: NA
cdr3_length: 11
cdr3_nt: TGTGCCAGCCGGACAGATGAAAAACTGTTTTTT
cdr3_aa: CASRTDEKLFF

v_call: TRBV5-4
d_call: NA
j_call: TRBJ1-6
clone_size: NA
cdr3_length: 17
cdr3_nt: TGTGCCAGCAGCTCCTACGGAGCGGGCTTCCATAATTCACCCCTCCACTTT
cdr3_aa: CASSSYGAGFHNSPLHF

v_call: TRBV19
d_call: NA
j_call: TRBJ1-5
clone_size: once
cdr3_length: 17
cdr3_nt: TGTGCCAGTACGCGAAGGGGGAGGGCGCTTGGAAATCAGCCCCAGCATTTT
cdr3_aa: CASTRRGRALGNQPQHF

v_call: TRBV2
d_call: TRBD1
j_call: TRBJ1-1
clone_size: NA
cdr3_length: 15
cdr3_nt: TGTGCCAGCAGTGATCCGGGACAGGGTGTCACTGAAGCTTTCTTT
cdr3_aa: CASSDPGQGVTEAFF

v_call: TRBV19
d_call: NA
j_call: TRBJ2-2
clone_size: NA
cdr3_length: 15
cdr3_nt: TGTGCCAGTATTCCCGGTCCGGCGGGCACCGGGGAGCTGTTTTTT
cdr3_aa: CASIPGPAGTGELFF

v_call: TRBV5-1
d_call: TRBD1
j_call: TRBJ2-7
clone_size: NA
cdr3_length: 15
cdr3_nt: TGCGCCAGCAGCTTGCCCGGGACAGGGGCCAACGAGCAGTACTTC
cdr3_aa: CASSLPGTGANEQYF

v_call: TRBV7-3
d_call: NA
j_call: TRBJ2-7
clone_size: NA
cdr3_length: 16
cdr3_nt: TGTGCCAGCAGCTTAAGCGCGGGCGGGTTAGTCTACGAGCAGTACTTC
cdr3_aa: CASSLSAGGLVYEQYF

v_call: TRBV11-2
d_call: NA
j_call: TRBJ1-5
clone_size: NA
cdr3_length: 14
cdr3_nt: TGTGCCAGCAGCCCGGACAGAGAATATCAGCCCCAGCATTTT
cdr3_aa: CASSPDREYQPQHF

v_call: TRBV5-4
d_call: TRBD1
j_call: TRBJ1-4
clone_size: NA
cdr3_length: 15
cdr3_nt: TGTGCCAGCAACCTTAGGACAGGGGGCGTTGAAAAACTGTTTTTT
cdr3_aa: CASNLRTGGVEKLFF

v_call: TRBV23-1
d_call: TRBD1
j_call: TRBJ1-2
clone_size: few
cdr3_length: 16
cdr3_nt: TGCGCCAGCAGCTCCACAGGGGGAACGGGATGCTATGGCTACACCTTC
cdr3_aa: CASSSTGGTGCYGYTF

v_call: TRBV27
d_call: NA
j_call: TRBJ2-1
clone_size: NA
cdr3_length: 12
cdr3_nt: TGTGCCAGCAGTGCAGTTGACAATGAGCAGTTCTTC
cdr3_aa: CASSAVDNEQFF

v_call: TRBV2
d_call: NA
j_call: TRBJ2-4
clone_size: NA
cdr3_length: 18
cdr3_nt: TGCGCCAGCAGTGAACTGGGGGGCGGGGGTCTAGCCAAAAACATTCAGTACTTC
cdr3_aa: CASSELGGGGLAKNIQYF

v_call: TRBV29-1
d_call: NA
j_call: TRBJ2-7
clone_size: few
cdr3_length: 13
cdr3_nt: TGCAGCGTTTTAGTGGACACCTCCTACGAGCAGTACTTC
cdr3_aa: CSVLVDTSYEQYF

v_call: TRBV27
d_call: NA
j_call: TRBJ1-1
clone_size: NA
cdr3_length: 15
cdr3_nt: TGTGCCAGCAGTTTTTCCCCGATCGGAGCGGGGGACGCTTTCTTT
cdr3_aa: CASSFSPIGAGDAFF

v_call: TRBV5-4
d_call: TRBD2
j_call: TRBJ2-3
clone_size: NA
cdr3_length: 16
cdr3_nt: TGTGCCAGCAGCTCTTCGACTAGCGGGGGGCAAGGTACGCAGTATTTT
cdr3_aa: CASSSSTSGGQGTQYF

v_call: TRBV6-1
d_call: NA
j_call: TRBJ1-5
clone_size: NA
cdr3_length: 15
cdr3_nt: TGTGCCAGCAGTGACCCAGACAGGTTGTCTCAGCCCCAGCATTTT
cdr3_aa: CASSDPDRLSQPQHF

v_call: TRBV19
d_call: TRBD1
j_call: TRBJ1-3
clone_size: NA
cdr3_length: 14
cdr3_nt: TGTGCCACCCTGGACAGGGGGTATGGAAACACCATATATTTT
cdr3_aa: CATLDRGYGNTIYF

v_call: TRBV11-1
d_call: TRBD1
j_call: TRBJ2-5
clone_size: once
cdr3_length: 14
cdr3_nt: TGTGCCACCGAATACAGGGGGCGAGGAGAGACCCAGTACTTC
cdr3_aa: CATEYRGRGETQYF

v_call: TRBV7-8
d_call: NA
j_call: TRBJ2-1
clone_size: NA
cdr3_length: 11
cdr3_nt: TGTGCCAGCAGCCTACCCAATGAGCAGTTCTTC
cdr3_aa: CASSLPNEQFF

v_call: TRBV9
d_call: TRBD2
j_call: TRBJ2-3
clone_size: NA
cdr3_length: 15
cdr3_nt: TGTGCCAGCAGCGAGGGAGCGGGGGGCACAGATACGCAGTATTTT
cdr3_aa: CASSEGAGGTDTQYF

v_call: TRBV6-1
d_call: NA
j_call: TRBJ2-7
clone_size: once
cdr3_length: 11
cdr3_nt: TGTGCCAGCAGTGCCGGCTACGAGCAGTACTTC
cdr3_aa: CASSAGYEQYF

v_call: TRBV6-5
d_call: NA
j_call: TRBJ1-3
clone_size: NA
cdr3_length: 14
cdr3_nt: TGTGCCAGCAGTACCAGGGTCTCTGGAAACACCATATATTTT
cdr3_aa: CASSTRVSGNTIYF

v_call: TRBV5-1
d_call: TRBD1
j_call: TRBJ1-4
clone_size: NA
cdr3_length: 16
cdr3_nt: TGCGCCAGCAGCTTTCTATCACAGGGGGCGGGAGAAAAACTGTTTTTT
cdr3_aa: CASSFLSQGAGEKLFF

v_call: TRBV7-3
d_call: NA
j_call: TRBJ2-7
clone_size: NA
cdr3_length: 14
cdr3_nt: TGTGCCAGCAAGGCCCGGCCGGAGTCCTACGAGCAGTACTTC
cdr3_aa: CASKARPESYEQYF

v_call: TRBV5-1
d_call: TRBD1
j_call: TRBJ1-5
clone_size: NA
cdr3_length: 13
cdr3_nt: TGCGCCAGCAGCCGGGACAGAAATCAGCCCCAGCATTTT
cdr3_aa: CASSRDRNQPQHF